This TCR beta chain appears in the sequencing data of a study of cytomegalovirus exposure and HLA in healthy donors. Study results and limitations: Most observed TCR sequences were rare, whereas some public TCRs were detected in many donors. The study listed approximately 160 cytomegalovirus-associated TCR beta chains.

In regard to this clone: The antigen is not known.

V was cut by 3 bases and J by 9 bases, with 12 bases left in between. The CDR3 runs to 13 residues. Germline CDR1 reads LNHDA; CDR2 reads SQIVND (reference sequence). Generated by immunoSEQ multiplex PCR, the TCRdb table keeps only in-frame clones and is missing some. The sample shows more than 35,000 clones, over 80% of them seen only once. The sequenced sample was PBMCs. The chain couples TRBV19 to TRBJ2-1; D call uncertain. The receptor was derived from a young man in good health and CMV-seronegative. In DNA, the CDR3 is TGTGCCAGTAGTATCGGGTATATTAGTGAGCAGTTCTTC. Encoded protein: CASSIGYISEQFF.